Below are 27 T cell receptor beta chains sequenced from a single sample in a study of human T cells and chemical hapten exposure. One entry per CDR3 protein results from TCRdb running MiXCR on the RACE reads. The data show more than 300,000 distinct CDR3 sequences, with 5.1% seen just once and just over 2.5% held by the top ten. Time point noted: pre-sensitization, week 0. Treatment defined: therapeutic diphenylcyclopropenone sensitization with weekly scalp DPC. The sample here was whole blood, taken in connection with sensitization to the hapten diphenylcyclopropenone (DPC). All receptors derive from a woman between 50 and 59 years old with alopecia areata. Some clones in this sample may be carry-over from other donors' samples.

Many counts were recorded for this clonotype. The rearrangement uses TRBV6-5 and TRBJ1-2, with 8 bases aligning to TRBD1. Germline V gene sequence: CDR1 MNHEY, CDR2 SVGAGI. Germline trimming cut 4 bases from V and 7 bases from J; bases unmatched to any gene: 8. This CDR3 is built from 14 residues. CDR3 amino acids: CASSSLTGAVGYTF. CDR3 coding DNA: TGTGCCAGCAGTTCCCTGACAGGGGCGGTTGGCTACACCTTC.

V gene TRBV3-1 combines with J gene TRBJ1-6, with TRBD1 matching 7 bases. The ends lost 1 base at V and 8 bases at J; junction bases unmatched: 5. The CDR3 extends over 15 amino acids. Germline V lookup: CDR1 LGHDT, CDR2 YNNKEL (reference sequence). The CDR3 nucleotides read TGTGCCAGCAGCCAAGTCTTTCAGGGGGATTCACCCCTCCACTTT. Translating gives CASSQVFQGDSPLHF.

This clonotype was counted between two and nine times. V gene TRBV6-6 combines with J gene TRBJ2-3; 8 bases are shared with TRBD2. Germline CDR1 reads MNHNY; CDR2 reads SVGAGI (reference sequence). This CDR3 contains 14 residues. V was clipped by 6 bases and J by 2 bases; unmatched bases: 4. DNA of the CDR3: TGTGCCAGCAGGCTAGCGGGCATCACAGATACGCAGTATTTT. It translates to CASRLAGITDTQYF.

This clonotype was recorded many times. CDR3 in amino acids: CASSHRDRRTSGPSYNEQFF. The CDR3 DNA follows: TGTGCCAGCAGCCACCGGGACAGGAGGACTAGCGGGCCTTCCTACAATGAGCAGTTCTTC. The chain links TRBV7-8 to TRBJ2-1, with 11 nucleotides matching TRBD2. The CDR3 is 20 amino acids. Germline assignment: CDR1 SGHVS and CDR2 FQNEAQ. Germline trimming cut 5 bases from V and 1 base from J; bases unmatched to any gene: 16. The variable domain in full, completed from reference TRBV7-8 and TRBJ2-1, reads GAGVSQSPRYKVAKRGQDVALRCDPISGHVSLFWYQQALGQGPEFLTYFQNEAQLDKSGLPSDRFFAERPEGSVSTLKIQRTQQEDSAVYLCASSHRDRRTSGPSYNEQFFGPGTRLTVL.

This clonotype was recorded many times. The chain joins TRBV2 to TRBJ1-4; a possible D gene is TRBD1 (5 bases). The CDR3 length is 14 residues. Per the germline V gene, CDR1 is SNHLY and CDR2 is FYNNEI. Between the trimmed V and J ends, which lost 5 bases and 4 bases, there was a span of 11 bases. The CDR3 DNA is TGTGCCAGCAGTAATCTGGGGGGTAATGAAAAACTGTTTTTT. It yields the protein CASSNLGGNEKLFF.

This clonotype was found a few times. The chain recombines TRBV6-2 or TRBV6-3 with TRBJ2-2, with TRBD1 as a possible D gene (6 bases). Germline V CDR1 and CDR2: MNHEY, SVGEGT. V lost 6 bases, J lost 5 bases, and 10 bases lay in between. This CDR3 comprises 13 residues. The CDR3 region has the DNA TGTGCCAGCAGAGGAACAGGGACCGGGGAGCTGTTTTTT. Residues: CASRGTGTGELFF.

This clonotype occurred many times. This chain uses TRBV5-1 with TRBJ1-1; tentative D call: TRBD1 (5 bases). The CDR3 sequence is 13 residues long. V gave up 4 bases and J gave up 1 base, with 8 bases separating them. Germline-derived CDR1 and CDR2 are SGHRS and YFSETQ. CDR3 sequence: CASSQQENTEAFF. The DNA for the CDR3 is TGCGCCAGCAGCCAACAGGAGAACACTGAAGCTTTCTTT.

The chain combines TRBV20-1 with TRBJ1-6; D ambiguous. V lost 3 bases, J lost 14 bases, and 20 bases lay in between. CDR1 is DFQATT, CDR2 SNEGSKA, per germline (reference sequence). This CDR3 region has 14 residues. The CDR3 loop is CSASGEMSQFTLHF. CDR3 nucleotide sequence: TGCAGTGCTAGTGGGGAAATGTCCCAATTCACCCTCCACTTT.

A word on this clonotype: The junction departs from the called germline gene at one end, perhaps through a read error. The chain uses TRBV5-1 and TRBJ2-3; 10 nucleotides agree with TRBD1. The CDR3 has 14 residues. The germline V gene has CDR1 SGHRS and CDR2 YFSETQ. The DNA for the CDR3 is TGCGCCAGCAGCACGGACAGGGGGTCAGATACGCAGTACTTT. Translated, it gives CASSTDRGSDTQYF.

Ten or more counts support this clonotype. DNA for the CDR3: TGTGCCAGCAGCTTCGCCGGGACAGGGGCTAGCGAGCAGTACTTC. Amino acids: CASSFAGTGASEQYF. The chain employs TRBV5-8 and TRBJ2-7, with 10 bases fitting TRBD1. CDR3 size: 15 residues. Germline trimming cut 2 bases from V and 6 bases from J; bases unmatched to any gene: 8. Looked up from germline, CDR1 is SGHTS and CDR2 is YDEGEE. Full variable domain (remainder filled in from reference TRBV5-8 and TRBJ2-7): EAGVTQSPTHLIKTRGQQATLRCSPISGHTSVYWYQQALGLGLQFLLWYDEGEERNRGNFPPRFSGRQFPNYSSELNVNALELEDSALYLCASSFAGTGASEQYFGPGTRLTVT.

This clonotype was observed a handful of times. The V and J genes are TRBV12-3 or TRBV12-4 and TRBJ2-3; no clear D gene. V lost 6 bases to trimming and J lost 2 bases, with 15 bases between them. The CDR3 extends over 15 amino acids. CDR3 in amino acids: CASSPADKYTDTQYF. DNA of the CDR3: TGTGCCAGCAGCCCCGCTGACAAGTACACAGATACGCAGTATTTT.

This clonotype was seen a handful of times. The chain employs TRBV3-1 and TRBJ1-6, with D possibly being TRBD1 (5 bases). Germline-derived CDR1 and CDR2 are LGHDT and YNNKEL (reference sequence). The CDR3 has 15 residues. Trimming shortened V by 1 base and J by 6 bases, and 10 bases separated the two germline ends. DNA for the CDR3: TGTGCCAGCAGCCAAGGGGGCACGACTAATTCACCCCTCCACTTT. Residues: CASSQGGTTNSPLHF.

The chain carries TRBV3-1 and TRBJ2-2; 7 nucleotides align to TRBD2. The CDR3 contains 16 residues. Germline lookup yields CDR1 LGHDT and CDR2 YNNKEL (reference sequence). The J segment lost 0 bases and the V segment lost 4 bases, leaving 5 bases of the junction unmatched. The CDR3 bases are TGTGCCAGCAGCCTCCTACTAGCGACGAACACCGGGGAGCTGTTTTTT. Translating it yields CASSLLLATNTGELFF.

This chain joins TRBV13 and TRBJ1-2; 8 bases map to TRBD1. The germline V gene encodes CDR1 PRHDT and CDR2 FYEKMQ (reference sequence). J lost 8 bases, V lost 4 bases, and 9 bases had no gene match. The CDR3 is 14 amino acids. CDR3 loop: CASSSPGQGEGYTF. The CDR3 coding sequence is TGTGCCAGCAGCTCCCCAGGACAGGGAGAAGGCTACACCTTC.

The chain is built from TRBV7-9 and TRBJ1-6, with D perhaps TRBD1 (5 bases). Trimming left V 4 bases short and J 9 bases short, with 16 bases between. CDR1 is SEHNR, CDR2 FQNEAQ, per germline (reference sequence). The length of the CDR3 is 15 residues. The chain's CDR3 is CASSSTGTQRSPLHF. Written as DNA, the CDR3 is TGTGCCAGCAGCTCAACCGGGACTCAGCGTTCACCCCTCCACTTT.

This clonotype was found a few times. The chain employs TRBV6-5 and TRBJ1-6, with a weak D call TRBD1 (5 bases). This CDR3 has 16 amino acids. The ends were cut back, 0 bases at V and 7 bases at J, with 13 bases in the middle. The V gene's germline CDR1 is MNHEY and CDR2 SVGAGI. The CDR3 is CASSYSRGYQNSPLHF. As DNA, the CDR3 is TGTGCCAGCAGTTACTCCCGGGGCTACCAAAATTCACCCCTCCACTTT.

This clonotype was counted ten times or more. The chain uses TRBV5-5 and TRBJ2-3; 9 bases are a match to TRBD1. V trimming: 5 bases; J trimming: 1 base; junction bases outside the gene matches: 2. The germline gives CDR1 SGHKS, CDR2 YYEKEE (reference sequence). CDR3 size: 14 residues. As DNA, the CDR3 is TGTGCCAGCAGACGGACAGGGGGCACAGATACGCAGTATTTT. Protein sequence: CASRRTGGTDTQYF.

This clonotype has ten or more counts. The chain carries TRBV9 and TRBJ2-3; 8 bases agree with TRBD2. CDR1 SGDLS and CDR2 YYNGEE come from the germline V gene. The CDR3 loop spans 16 amino acids. J gave up 1 base and V 3 bases, and 7 bases lay outside the gene matches. The CDR3 protein is CASSDPAGARTDTQYF. CDR3 coding DNA: TGTGCCAGCAGCGACCCAGCGGGGGCCCGCACAGATACGCAGTATTTT.

This clonotype was recorded many times. V is TRBV10-3 and J is TRBJ1-4; the D is unclear. Germline V gives CDR1 ENHRY, CDR2 SYGVKD. The CDR3 consists of 14 residues. V lost 4 bases and J 5 bases, leaving 11 bases between the germline ends. The CDR3 sequence: CAISAKGYNEKLFF. The CDR3 coding sequence is TGTGCCATCAGTGCGAAGGGATACAATGAAAAACTGTTTTTT.

This clonotype appeared many times. The chain recombines TRBV21-1 with TRBJ1-4. TRBV21-1 is designated a pseudogene. This CDR3 spans 15 amino acids. This CDR3 reads CASGVGSSTNEKLFF. The CDR3 DNA is TGTGCCAGCGGCGTAGGGTCATCGACTAATGAAAAACTGTTTTTT.

This clonotype was seen only a few times. This chain connects TRBV12-3 or TRBV12-4 to TRBJ2-7; TRBD2 aligns across 10 bases. The CDR3 runs 14 residues. With 6 bases clipped from V and 7 bases from J, the junction kept 9 bases outside the gene matches. CDR3 coding DNA: TGTGCCAGCAGATACGGGACTAGCGAAGGTGAGCAGTACTTC. Its translation is CASRYGTSEGEQYF.

This chain links TRBV7-2 with TRBJ2-3; perhaps TRBD2 as D (6 bases). The CDR3 is 16 residues long. Germline V lookup: CDR1 SGHTA, CDR2 FQGNSA. The V gene lost 1 base and the J gene lost 3 bases, with 14 bases spanning the gap. CDR3 residues: CASSLGQGGRTDTQYF. CDR3 bases: TGTGCCAGCAGCTTAGGTCAGGGAGGTCGGACAGATACGCAGTATTTT.

This clonotype was observed a handful of times. The gene calls are TRBV7-9 and TRBJ2-1; the D gene could be TRBD1 or TRBD2 (6 bases each). CDR1 and CDR2 from the germline V gene are SEHNR and FQNEAQ (reference sequence). There are 14 residues in the CDR3. V lost 1 base and J lost 7, with 11 bases in between. In nucleotides, the CDR3 is TGTGCCAGCAGCTTAGTGACTAGGGGGAATGAGCAGTTCTTC. This encodes CASSLVTRGNEQFF. Full variable domain (missing parts from reference TRBV7-9 and TRBJ2-1): DTGVSQNPRHKITKRGQNVTFRCDPISEHNRLYWYRQTLGQGPEFLTYFQNEAQLEKSRLLSDRFSAERPKGSFSTLEIQRTEQGDSAMYLCASSLVTRGNEQFFGPGTRLTVL.

A few counts support this clonotype. The rearrangement links TRBV6-5 to TRBJ2-7, with unresolved D. CDR1 is MNHEY and CDR2 is SVGAGI in the germline V gene. This CDR3 spans 11 amino acids. Trimming cost V 7 bases and J 7 bases, with 11 bases left between them. CDR3 region: CASTSVGEQYF. In DNA, the CDR3 is TGTGCCAGCACTAGTGTCGGGGAGCAGTACTTC.

The rearrangement uses TRBV20-1 and TRBJ1-5, with 7 bases fitting TRBD1. CDR3 length: 16 amino acids. After removal of 0 bases from V and 4 bases from J, the junction contained 9 bases not matched to a gene. CDR1 and CDR2 from the germline V gene are DFQATT and SNEGSKA (reference sequence). The CDR3 DNA follows: TGCAGTGCTAGAGATGATCGGACAGGCCGTAATCAGCCCCAGCATTTT. Translating gives CSARDDRTGRNQPQHF.

The rearrangement links TRBV2 to TRBJ1-4, with no clear D. This CDR3 has 13 residues. The V end was cut by 3 bases, the J end by 7 bases, with 9 bases between. In germline, CDR1 is SNHLY, CDR2 FYNNEI. The CDR3 region is CASSEGPSEKLFF. The CDR3, as DNA: TGTGCCAGCAGTGAGGGTCCCAGTGAAAAACTGTTTTTT. Filled out from reference TRBV2 and TRBJ1-4, the complete variable domain reads EPEVTQTPSHQVTQMGQEVILRCVPISNHLYFYWYRQILGQKVEFLVSFYNNEISEKSEIFDDQFSVERPDGSNFTLKIRSTKLEDSAMYFCASSEGPSEKLFFGSGTQLSVL.

This clonotype was counted a few times. The chain uses TRBV24-1 and TRBJ2-1; TRBD2 matches 14 bases. CDR3 size: 18 residues. Germline V gene data show CDR1 as KGHDR and CDR2 as SFDVKD. V gave up 4 bases and J gave up 0 bases; unmatched junction bases: 4. CDR3 amino acids: CATSDTGTSGSSYNEQFF. CDR3 coding DNA: TGTGCCACCAGTGACACCGGGACTAGCGGGAGCTCCTACAATGAGCAGTTCTTC.